This record looks at one TCR beta chain sequence and its context. Its antigen remains undetermined. No base qualities exist here, and no much larger clone lies one base off it. This sample stems from a study of T-cell reconstitution after alpha-beta-depleted transplantation in children (dated by TCRdb to the mid-2010s). In the study overall: Using TCR repertoire profiling, the study quantitatively followed how T-cell immune reconstitution unfolded in children after TCRalphabeta/CD19-depleted allogeneic hematopoietic cell transplantation. The paper as a whole reports these results and caveats: In some patients, the high TCRbeta diversity seen at day 60 was put down to recipient T cells and intrathymic progenitors that had survived conditioning. The apparently early alphabetaT-cell count recovery about two months after transplant was reportedly dependent on only several hundred rapidly expanded clones derived from non-depleted graft cells. Over the following months the frequencies of hyperexpanded clones went down, and after one year T-cell counts and TCRbeta diversity were mostly credited to newly produced T cells.

The library was prepared using PCR. Data came from an Illumina HiSeq 2500. TCR libraries were prepared with molecular barcoding, using unique molecular identifiers to normalize TCRbeta repertoire quantification. The public reads were reanalyzed by TCRdb: fastp trimming at Q25, MiXCR alignment, in-frame beta chains only. Every CDR3 protein is listed once, alongside the most common genes and DNA of its rows. This sample gives a few hundred thousand distinct CDR3 sequences in total; 25% to 30% of them show up just once. Of the sample, approximately 33% falls within the top ten clones. The meaning of the sample's treatment or condition label: allogeneic hematopoietic cell transplantation with graft depleted of TCRalphabeta T cells and CD19 B cells. TCRalphabeta/CD19-depleted allogeneic hematopoietic cell grafts were given to the transplant recipients, all of whom were children. Including cysteine and phenylalanine, the CDR3 has 12 amino acids. Only the CDR3 portion is preserved as DNA: 36 bases, with reading frame beginning at the first base. As encoded in the germline V gene (reference sequence), CDR1 is SEHNR while CDR2 is FQNEAQ. Trimming removed 2 bases from V and 11 bases from J, leaving 9 bases between the germline ends.

The rearrangement joined TRBV7-9 to TRBJ1-4, and perhaps TRBD1 as D gene, on 6 matching bases. The sample consisted of PBMCs, taken before TCRalphabeta/CD19-depleted stem cell transplant. The TCR sequence derives from a boy younger than two with Wiskott-Aldrich syndrome, due to receive a stem cell transplant. The sequence in DNA is TGTGCCAGCAGCTTAACAGGGATTAAACTGTTTTTT. Its protein is CASSLTGIKLFF. Beyond the CDR3, the reference TRBV7-9 and TRBJ1-4 genes provide the residues; the full variable domain reads: DTGVSQNPRHKITKRGQNVTFRCDPISEHNRLYWYRQTLGQGPEFLTYFQNEAQLEKSRLLSDRFSAERPKGSFSTLEIQRTEQGDSAMYLCASSLTGIKLFFGSGTQLSVL.